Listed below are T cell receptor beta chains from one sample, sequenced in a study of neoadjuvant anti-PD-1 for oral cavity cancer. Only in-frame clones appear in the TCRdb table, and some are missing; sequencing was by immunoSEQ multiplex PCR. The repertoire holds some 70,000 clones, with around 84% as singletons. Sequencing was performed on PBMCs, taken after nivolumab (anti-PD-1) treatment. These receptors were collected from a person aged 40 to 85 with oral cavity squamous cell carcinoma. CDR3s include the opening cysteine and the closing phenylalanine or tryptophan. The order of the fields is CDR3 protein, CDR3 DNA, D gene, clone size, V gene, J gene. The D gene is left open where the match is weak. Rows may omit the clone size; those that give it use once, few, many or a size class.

CDR3 protein: CASSPEGVRIAGELFF
CDR3 DNA: TGTGCCAGTAGTCCCGAGGGGGTCCGAATCGCCGGGGAGCTGTTTTTT
D gene: -
clone size: -
V gene: TRBV19
J gene: TRBJ2-2

CDR3 protein: CASSYPRQGRNNEQFF
CDR3 DNA: TGTGCCAGCAGTTACCCCCGACAGGGTAGGAACAATGAGCAGTTCTTC
D gene: TRBD1
clone size: -
V gene: TRBV6-6
J gene: TRBJ2-1

CDR3 protein: CASSPREGGNTEAFF
CDR3 DNA: TGTGCCAGCTCACCACGAGAGGGGGGAAACACTGAAGCTTTCTTT
D gene: -
clone size: -
V gene: TRBV18
J gene: TRBJ1-1

CDR3 protein: CASNPTSGVLNEQFF
CDR3 DNA: TGTGCCAGCAACCCCACTAGCGGAGTACTTAATGAGCAGTTCTTC
D gene: TRBD2
clone size: -
V gene: TRBV6-1
J gene: TRBJ2-1

CDR3 protein: CASSFTRWTSGNGNTGELFF
CDR3 DNA: TGTGCCAGCAGCTTTACTAGGTGGACTAGCGGGAACGGGAACACCGGGGAGCTGTTTTTT
D gene: TRBD2
clone size: -
V gene: TRBV7-8
J gene: TRBJ2-2

CDR3 protein: CASSLALGTSGRNEQFF
CDR3 DNA: TGTGCTAGCAGCTTAGCGCTGGGGACTAGCGGGAGGAATGAGCAGTTCTTC
D gene: TRBD2
clone size: -
V gene: TRBV7-7
J gene: TRBJ2-1

CDR3 protein: CASSLSTGLYHGYTF
CDR3 DNA: TGTGCCAGCAGCTTGAGCACAGGGCTTTATCATGGCTACACCTTC
D gene: -
clone size: -
V gene: TRBV5-5
J gene: TRBJ1-2

CDR3 protein: CASRKVHGLAGDVTDTQYF
CDR3 DNA: TGTGCCAGCAGGAAGGTTCATGGACTAGCGGGAGATGTCACAGATACGCAGTATTTT
D gene: TRBD2
clone size: -
V gene: TRBV7-9
J gene: TRBJ2-3

CDR3 protein: CASSLLADQETQYF
CDR3 DNA: TGTGCCAGCAGCTTACTAGCGGACCAAGAGACCCAGTACTTC
D gene: TRBD2
clone size: -
V gene: TRBV7-8
J gene: TRBJ2-5

CDR3 protein: CASSSGWGAFF
CDR3 DNA: TGCGCCAGCAGCTCGGGTTGGGGAGCTTTCTTT
D gene: -
clone size: -
V gene: TRBV5-1
J gene: TRBJ1-1

CDR3 protein: CASSASGLAVTGELFF
CDR3 DNA: TGTGCCAGCAGCGCCTCAGGACTAGCGGTAACCGGGGAGCTGTTTTTT
D gene: TRBD2
clone size: -
V gene: TRBV11-2
J gene: TRBJ2-2

CDR3 protein: CAWSASYETNEAFF
CDR3 DNA: TGTGCCTGGAGTGCCTCCTATGAGACAAATGAAGCTTTCTTT
D gene: -
clone size: -
V gene: TRBV30
J gene: TRBJ1-1

CDR3 protein: CASSIAGVGTGELFF
CDR3 DNA: TGTGCCAGCAGTATAGCGGGAGTGGGGACCGGGGAGCTGTTTTTT
D gene: TRBD2
clone size: -
V gene: TRBV28
J gene: TRBJ2-2

CDR3 protein: CSVAGTGGQSNQPQHF
CDR3 DNA: TGCAGCGTTGCAGGGACGGGGGGGCAGAGCAATCAGCCCCAGCATTTT
D gene: -
clone size: -
V gene: TRBV29-1
J gene: TRBJ1-5

CDR3 protein: CASSLAAAGAYEQYF
CDR3 DNA: TGTGCCAGCAGCTTAGCAGCGGCAGGGGCTTACGAGCAGTACTTC
D gene: -
clone size: -
V gene: TRBV7-8
J gene: TRBJ2-7

CDR3 protein: CAWSRDRVRSGANVLTF
CDR3 DNA: TGTGCCTGGAGCCGGGACAGGGTGAGGAGCGGGGCCAACGTCCTGACTTTC
D gene: TRBD1
clone size: once
V gene: TRBV30
J gene: TRBJ2-6

CDR3 protein: CASSLQIIGETQYF
CDR3 DNA: TGCGCCAGCAGCCTCCAGATAATTGGGGAGACCCAGTACTTC
D gene: -
clone size: once
V gene: TRBV5-1
J gene: TRBJ2-5

CDR3 protein: CASSYRESYGYTF
CDR3 DNA: TGTGCCAGCAGTTACAGGGAGTCCTATGGCTACACCTTC
D gene: -
clone size: -
V gene: TRBV6-5
J gene: TRBJ1-2

CDR3 protein: CASSPRVTVSSYNEQFF
CDR3 DNA: TGTGCCAGCAGCCCCCGAGTAACTGTGAGCTCCTACAATGAGCAGTTCTTC
D gene: -
clone size: -
V gene: TRBV12-1
J gene: TRBJ2-1

CDR3 protein: CAWSEGATNEKLFF
CDR3 DNA: TGTGCCTGGAGTGAGGGGGCAACTAATGAAAAACTGTTTTTT
D gene: -
clone size: -
V gene: TRBV30
J gene: TRBJ1-4

CDR3 protein: CASSGTGGNTIYF
CDR3 DNA: TGTGCCAGCAGCGGGACAGGGGGGAACACCATATATTTT
D gene: TRBD1
clone size: -
V gene: TRBV2
J gene: TRBJ1-3

CDR3 protein: CAWRNRAGGNIQYF
CDR3 DNA: TGTGCCTGGAGGAATCGGGCGGGCGGGAACATTCAGTACTTC
D gene: -
clone size: -
V gene: TRBV30
J gene: TRBJ2-4

CDR3 protein: CASSFGGGSNQPQHF
CDR3 DNA: TGTGCCAGCAGTTTCGGCGGTGGTAGCAATCAGCCCCAGCATTTT
D gene: -
clone size: -
V gene: TRBV27
J gene: TRBJ1-5

CDR3 protein: CASSGRFGNQPQHF
CDR3 DNA: TGTGCCAGCAGTGGTAGGTTCGGCAATCAGCCCCAGCATTTT
D gene: -
clone size: -
V gene: TRBV2
J gene: TRBJ1-5

CDR3 protein: CASSLGGTGHTGELFF
CDR3 DNA: TGTGCCAGCAGCTTAGGCGGGACAGGGCACACCGGGGAGCTGTTTTTT
D gene: TRBD1
clone size: -
V gene: TRBV11-2
J gene: TRBJ2-2

CDR3 protein: CASSFMTGGLSAGELFF
CDR3 DNA: TGTGCCAGCAGTTTCATGACAGGGGGCCTTAGTGCCGGGGAGCTGTTTTTT
D gene: TRBD1
clone size: -
V gene: TRBV27
J gene: TRBJ2-2

CDR3 protein: CASSLDHGQGVNEQFF
CDR3 DNA: TGTGCCAGCAGCTTAGATCATGGGCAGGGGGTGAATGAGCAGTTCTTC
D gene: TRBD1
clone size: -
V gene: TRBV11-2
J gene: TRBJ2-1

CDR3 protein: CATTEGTNGRQFF
CDR3 DNA: TGCGCCACCACAGAAGGTACTAACGGCAGGCAGTTCTTC
D gene: -
clone size: -
V gene: TRBV10-2
J gene: TRBJ2-1

CDR3 protein: CASSYSKGPSSYEQYF
CDR3 DNA: TGTGCCAGCAGCTATAGTAAGGGGCCTTCCTCCTACGAGCAGTACTTC
D gene: -
clone size: once
V gene: TRBV7-3
J gene: TRBJ2-7